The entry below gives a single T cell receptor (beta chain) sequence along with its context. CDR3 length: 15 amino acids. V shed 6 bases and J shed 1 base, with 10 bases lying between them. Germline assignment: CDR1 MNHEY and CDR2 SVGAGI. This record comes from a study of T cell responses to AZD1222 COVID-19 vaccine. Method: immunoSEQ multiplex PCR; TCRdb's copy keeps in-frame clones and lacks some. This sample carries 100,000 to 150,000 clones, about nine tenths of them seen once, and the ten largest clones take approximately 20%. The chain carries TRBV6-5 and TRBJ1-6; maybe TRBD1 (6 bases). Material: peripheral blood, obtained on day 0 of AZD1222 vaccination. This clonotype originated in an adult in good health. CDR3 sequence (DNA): TGTGCCAGCAGGAGGGGGGATTCCTATAATTCACCCCTCCACTTT. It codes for CASRRGDSYNSPLHF.